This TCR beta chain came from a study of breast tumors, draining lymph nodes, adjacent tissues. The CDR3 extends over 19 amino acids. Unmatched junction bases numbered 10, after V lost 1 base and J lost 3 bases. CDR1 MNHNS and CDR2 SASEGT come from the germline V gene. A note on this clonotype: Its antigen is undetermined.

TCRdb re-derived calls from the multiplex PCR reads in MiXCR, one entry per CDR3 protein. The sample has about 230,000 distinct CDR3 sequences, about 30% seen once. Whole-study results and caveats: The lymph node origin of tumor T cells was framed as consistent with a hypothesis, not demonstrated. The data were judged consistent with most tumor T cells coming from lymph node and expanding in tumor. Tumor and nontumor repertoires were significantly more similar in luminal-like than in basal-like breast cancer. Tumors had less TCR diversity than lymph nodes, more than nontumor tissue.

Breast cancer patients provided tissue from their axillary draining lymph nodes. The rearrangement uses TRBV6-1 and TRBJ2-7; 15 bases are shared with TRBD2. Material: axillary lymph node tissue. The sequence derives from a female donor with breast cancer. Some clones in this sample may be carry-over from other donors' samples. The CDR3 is CASSEEGWGLAGGIYEQYF. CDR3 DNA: TGTGCCAGCAGTGAAGAGGGGTGGGGACTAGCGGGAGGAATCTACGAGCAGTACTTC.